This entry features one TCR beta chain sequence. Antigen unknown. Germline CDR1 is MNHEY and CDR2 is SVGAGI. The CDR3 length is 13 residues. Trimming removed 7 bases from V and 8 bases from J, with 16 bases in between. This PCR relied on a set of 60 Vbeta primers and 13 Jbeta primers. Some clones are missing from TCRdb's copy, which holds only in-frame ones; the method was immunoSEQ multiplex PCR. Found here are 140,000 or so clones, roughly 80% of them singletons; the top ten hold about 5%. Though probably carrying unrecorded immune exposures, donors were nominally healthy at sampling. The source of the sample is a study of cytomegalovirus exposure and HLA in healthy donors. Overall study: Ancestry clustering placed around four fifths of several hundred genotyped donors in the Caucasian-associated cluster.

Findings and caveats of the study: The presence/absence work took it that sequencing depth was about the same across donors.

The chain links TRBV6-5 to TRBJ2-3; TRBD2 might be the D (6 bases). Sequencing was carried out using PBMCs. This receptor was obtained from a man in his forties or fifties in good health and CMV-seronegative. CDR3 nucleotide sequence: TGTGCCAGCAATACTCCGGGGGTTGGTACGCAGTATTTT. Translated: CASNTPGVGTQYF.